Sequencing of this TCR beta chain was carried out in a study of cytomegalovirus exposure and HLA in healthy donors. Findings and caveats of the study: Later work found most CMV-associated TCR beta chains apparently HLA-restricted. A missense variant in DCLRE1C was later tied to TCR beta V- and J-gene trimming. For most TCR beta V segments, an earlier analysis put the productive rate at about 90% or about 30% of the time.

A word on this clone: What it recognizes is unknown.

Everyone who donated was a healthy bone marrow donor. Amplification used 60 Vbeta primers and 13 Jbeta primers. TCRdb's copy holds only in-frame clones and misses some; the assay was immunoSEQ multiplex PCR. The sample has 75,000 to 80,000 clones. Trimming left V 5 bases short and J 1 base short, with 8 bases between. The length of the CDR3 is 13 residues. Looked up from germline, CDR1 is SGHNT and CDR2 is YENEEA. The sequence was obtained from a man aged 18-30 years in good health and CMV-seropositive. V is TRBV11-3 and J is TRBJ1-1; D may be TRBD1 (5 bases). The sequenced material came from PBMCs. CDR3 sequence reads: CASSLTGNTEAFF. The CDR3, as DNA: TGTGCCAGCAGCCTCACAGGGAACACTGAAGCTTTCTTT.